This TCR beta chain was retrieved from a study of blood T cell dynamics during melanoma immunotherapy. Study-level information: Patients with metastatic melanoma got pembrolizumab or nivolumab-ipilimumab as first-line care.

Study observations and caveats: Disease-control patients' PBMC repertoires became either more clonal or more diverse at W3.

In this sample, this clone turned up once. Its cognate antigen is unknown. Time point defined: week 3, after first cycle of checkpoint inhibitor. Blood was drawn before treatment and at week 3 after checkpoint blockade. Response was assessed by RECIST 1.1 at 12 weeks, except a couple of rapid progressors. The method was immunoSEQ multiplex PCR; TCRdb's version includes in-frame clones alone and lacks a portion of them. Of 14,000 to 15,000 clones detected, around 85% appear once; the ten largest clones hold approximately 7.8%. The length of the CDR3 is 15 residues. The V end was cut by 4 bases, the J end by 0 bases, with 10 bases between. CDR1 SGHTS and CDR2 YDEGEE come from the germline V gene.

Sample: blood, taken from a patient treated with checkpoint blockade. The rearrangement links TRBV5-8 to TRBJ1-4; D not resolved. The receptor was isolated from a human donor with melanoma. The CDR3 protein is CASSLRASTNEKLFF. CDR3 nucleotide sequence: TGTGCCAGCAGCCTTCGGGCATCAACTAATGAAAAACTGTTTTTT. The full variable domain, rest sourced from reference TRBV5-8 and TRBJ1-4, is EAGVTQSPTHLIKTRGQQATLRCSPISGHTSVYWYQQALGLGLQFLLWYDEGEERNRGNFPPRFSGRQFPNYSSELNVNALELEDSALYLCASSLRASTNEKLFFGSGTQLSVL.